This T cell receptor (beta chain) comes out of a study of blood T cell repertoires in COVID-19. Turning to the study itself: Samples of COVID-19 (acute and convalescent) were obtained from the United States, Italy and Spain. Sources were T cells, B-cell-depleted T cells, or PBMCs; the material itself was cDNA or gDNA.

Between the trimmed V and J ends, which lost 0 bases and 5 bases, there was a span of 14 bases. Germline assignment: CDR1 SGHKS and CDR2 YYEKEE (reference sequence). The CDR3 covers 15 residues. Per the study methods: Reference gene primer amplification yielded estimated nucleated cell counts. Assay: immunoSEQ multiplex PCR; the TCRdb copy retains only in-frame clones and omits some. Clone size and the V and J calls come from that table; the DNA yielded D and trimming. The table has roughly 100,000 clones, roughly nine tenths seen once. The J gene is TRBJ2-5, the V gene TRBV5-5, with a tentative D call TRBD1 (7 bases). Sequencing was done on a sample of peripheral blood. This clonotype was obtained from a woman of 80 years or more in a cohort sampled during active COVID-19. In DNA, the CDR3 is TGTGCCAGCAGCTTGGTTCAGGGGGGATCGGAGACCCAGTACTTC. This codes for CASSLVQGGSETQYF.